This entry lists 10 T cell receptor beta chains sequenced from one sample in a study of molecular identifiers for immune sequencing clone quantification. TCRdb recomputed calls from the PCR reads with MiXCR, one row per CDR3 protein. The sample lists fewer than 350,000 distinct CDR3 sequences, 20% to 25% occurring once. The specimen was naive CD8+ T cells from blood, with Jurkat cell RNA spiked in. Subset of the sample: FACS-sorted CD8+CD4-CCR7+CD45RA+ naive T cells. The receptors originated from a human donor in good health. Some libraries in this study had Jurkat cell RNA spiked in.

Note on this clonotype: Being one base from a much bigger clone, this may be a read error. The V gene is TRBV13, the J gene TRBJ2-3, with TRBD2 identical over 8 bases. CDR1 PRHDT and CDR2 FYEKMQ come from the germline V gene (reference sequence). The CDR3 is 14 residues long. Trimming took 8 bases from V and 6 from J; bases not matched to a gene: 10. CDR3: CASGLGLDADTQYF. Here the CDR3 DNA reads TGTGCCAGCGGCCTGGGACTAGATGCCGATACGCAGTATTTT.

This clonotype showed up just a few times. The V gene is TRBV29-1, the J gene TRBJ2-1, with 9 bases fitting TRBD2. The germline gives CDR1 SQVTM, CDR2 ANQGSEA. The length of the CDR3 is 15 residues. The junction had 9 bases not matched to a gene; V was cut back by 5 bases and J by 4 bases. The CDR3 nucleotides are TGCAGCGTTTTTGGGCGGGAGGGGTTGTACAATGAGCAGTTCTTC. Translating it yields CSVFGREGLYNEQFF.

This clonotype was detected ten times or more. The chain recombines TRBV20-1 with TRBJ2-7; D is unclear. With 1 base removed from V and 5 bases from J, the gap between germline ends came to 6 bases. The CDR3 is 11 amino acids. The germline V gene encodes CDR1 DFQATT and CDR2 SNEGSKA (reference sequence). This CDR3 reads CSARGGDEQYF. The CDR3 DNA reads as TGCAGTGCTAGAGGGGGTGACGAGCAGTACTTC.

The V gene is TRBV15, the J gene TRBJ1-1; D is perhaps TRBD1 (5 bases). V lost 6 bases and J lost 5, with 13 bases in between. This CDR3 is built from 13 residues. Looked up from germline, CDR1 is LNHNV and CDR2 is YYDKDF (reference sequence). CDR3 in amino acids: CATRVRGGTEAFF. CDR3 in DNA: TGTGCCACCAGGGTTAGGGGTGGGACTGAAGCTTTCTTT.

This clonotype appeared many times. V and J are TRBV28 and TRBJ1-5; no firm D call. This CDR3 has 12 amino acids. Trimming pared 6 bases from V and 5 bases from J, leaving 8 bases between. Germline assignment: CDR1 MDHEN and CDR2 SYDVKM. The CDR3 DNA follows: TGTGCCAGCAGCCTATCCTATCAGCCCCAGCATTTT. Amino acids: CASSLSYQPQHF. Together with reference TRBV28 and TRBJ1-5, the CDR3 gives the full variable domain: DVKVTQSSRYLVKRTGEKVFLECVQDMDHENMFWYRQDPGLGLRLIYFSYDVKMKEKGDIPEGYSVSREKKERFSLILESASTNQTSMYLCASSLSYQPQHFGDGTRLSIL.

Only one count was recorded for this clonotype. A junction end diverges from the germline sequence, so it may reflect a read error. CDR3 residues: CASSLLDISYGYAF. CDR3 bases: TGCGCCAGCAGCTTGTTGGACATATCCTATGGCTACGCCTTC. The chain links TRBV5-1 to TRBJ1-2; TRBD1 is a possible D gene (5 bases). Germline loops: CDR1 SGHRS, CDR2 YFSETQ. The CDR3 is 14 amino acids. The full variable domain, its missing parts supplied by reference TRBV5-1 and TRBJ1-2, is KAGVTQTPRYLIKTRGQQVTLSCSPISGHRSVSWYQQTPGQGLQFLFEYFSETQRNKGNFPGRFSGRQFSNSRSEMNVSTLELGDSALYLCASSLLDISYGYAFGSGTRLTVV.

This clonotype was detected ten times or more. V usage is TRBV12-3 or TRBV12-4 and J usage is TRBJ1-3; D is unresolved. V lost 5 bases and J lost 0, with 8 bases in between. The CDR3 contains 14 residues. Here the CDR3 DNA reads TGTGCCAGCAGTCCCGGGAACTCTGGAAACACCATATATTTT. Translating it yields CASSPGNSGNTIYF.

This clonotype was seen repeatedly, ten times or more. The V call is TRBV30, the J call TRBJ2-2, with 7 bases identical to TRBD1. The CDR3 is 15 residues long. With V trimmed by 0 bases and J by 4 bases, 5 bases remained unmatched. Germline values: CDR1 GTSNPN, CDR2 SVGIG (reference sequence). The CDR3, as DNA: TGTGCCTGGAGTGTACGACAGGGCGGCACCGGGGAGCTGTTTTTT. Its translation is CAWSVRQGGTGELFF.

The table lists this clonotype with many counts. The CDR3 reads CASSQDLAGVEETQYF. The CDR3 bases are TGTGCCAGCAGCCAAGATCTTGCGGGGGTGGAAGAGACCCAGTACTTC. The gene calls are TRBV4-2 and TRBJ2-5; TRBD2 matches 7 bases. J gave up 3 bases and V 0 bases, and 7 bases lay outside the gene matches. Germline V gene data show CDR1 as LGHNA and CDR2 as YNFKEQ. CDR3 size: 16 residues.

Ten or more counts support this clonotype. The chain recombines TRBV7-9 with TRBJ2-7; a weak D match, TRBD1 (5 bases). V lost 4 bases to trimming and J lost 2 bases, with 15 bases between them. The CDR3 is 15 residues long. Germline V gives CDR1 SEHNR, CDR2 FQNEAQ (reference sequence). The CDR3: CASSSPTVLTYEQYF. In DNA form, the CDR3 reads TGTGCCAGCAGCTCACCGACAGTCCTGACCTACGAGCAGTACTTC.